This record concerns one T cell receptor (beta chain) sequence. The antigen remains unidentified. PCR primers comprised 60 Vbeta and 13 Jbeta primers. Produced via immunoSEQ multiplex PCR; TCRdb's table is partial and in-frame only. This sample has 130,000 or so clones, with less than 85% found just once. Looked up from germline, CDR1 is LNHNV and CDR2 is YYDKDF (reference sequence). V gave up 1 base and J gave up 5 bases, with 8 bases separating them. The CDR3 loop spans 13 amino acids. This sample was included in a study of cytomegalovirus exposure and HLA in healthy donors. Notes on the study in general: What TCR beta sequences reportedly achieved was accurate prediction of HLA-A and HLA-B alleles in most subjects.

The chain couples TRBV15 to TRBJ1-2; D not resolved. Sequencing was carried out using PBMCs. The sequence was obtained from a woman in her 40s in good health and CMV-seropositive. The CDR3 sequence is CATSRGTVYGYTF. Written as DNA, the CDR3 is TGTGCCACCAGCAGAGGTACAGTATATGGCTACACCTTC. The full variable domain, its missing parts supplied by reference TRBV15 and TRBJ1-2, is DAMVIQNPRYQVTQFGKPVTLSCSQTLNHNVMYWYQQKSSQAPKLLFHYYDKDFNNEADTPDNFQSRRPNTSFCFLDIRSPGLGDTAMYLCATSRGTVYGYTFGSGTRLTVV.